The 32 T cell receptor beta chains below come from one sample, sequenced in a study of molecular identifiers for immune sequencing clone quantification. Each CDR3 protein is one row after TCRdb ran MiXCR on the PCR reads. The profile covers 100,000 or so distinct CDR3 sequences, with under 25% appearing a single time and 0.85% to 1.2% taken by the ten largest. Sequenced sample: naive CD8+ T cells from blood, with Jurkat cell RNA spiked in. Subset indicated: FACS-sorted CD8+CD4-CCR7+CD45RA+ naive T cells. The receptors originated from a human donor in good health. Some libraries in this study had Jurkat cell RNA spiked in.

This clonotype was counted at least ten times. V is TRBV6-2 or TRBV6-3 and J is TRBJ2-5; D is perhaps TRBD2 (5 bases). V gave up 5 bases and J gave up 4 bases, with 11 bases separating them. The germline V gene encodes CDR1 MNHEY and CDR2 SVGEGT. The CDR3 is 13 residues long. CDR3 residues: CASSPGLRETQYF. The DNA for the CDR3 is TGTGCCAGCAGTCCCGGACTCCGAGAGACCCAGTACTTC.

This clonotype has ten or more counts. The rearrangement uses TRBV7-9 and TRBJ2-3, with 7 bases aligning to TRBD1. Germline values: CDR1 SEHNR, CDR2 FQNEAQ (reference sequence). CDR3 length equals 15 residues. Losses at the gene ends were 6 bases for V and 2 bases for J; bases not matched to a gene: 8. This CDR3 is CASRSGGTNTDTQYF. CDR3 nucleotides: TGTGCCAGCAGGTCAGGGGGAACCAACACAGATACGCAGTATTTT.

This clonotype has a handful of counts. Since a much larger clone is just one base distant, this may be a read error. The CDR3 reads CVSSPGTKANTGELFF. Written as DNA, the CDR3 is TGTGTCAGCAGCCCCGGGACAAAGGCGAACACCGGGGAGCTGTTTTTT. The chain carries TRBV7-6 and TRBJ2-2, with D tentatively TRBD1 (6 bases). The CDR3 is 16 residues long. Germline lookup yields CDR1 SGHVS and CDR2 FNYEAQ.

This clonotype was found a few times. The genes are TRBV28 and TRBJ1-5; 9 bases align to TRBD1. Germline trimming cut 6 bases from V and 7 bases from J; bases unmatched to any gene: 13. CDR3 length equals 16 residues. In germline, CDR1 is MDHEN, CDR2 SYDVKM. CDR3 in amino acids: CASSYPTGTGSQPQHF. For the CDR3, the DNA is TGTGCCAGCAGCTATCCAACCGGGACAGGGAGCCAGCCCCAGCATTTT. The variable domain in full, completed from reference TRBV28 and TRBJ1-5, reads DVKVTQSSRYLVKRTGEKVFLECVQDMDHENMFWYRQDPGLGLRLIYFSYDVKMKEKGDIPEGYSVSREKKERFSLILESASTNQTSMYLCASSYPTGTGSQPQHFGDGTRLSIL.

The CDR3 DNA is TGTGCCAGCAGTCCCGGGACAGGGGGCCACTACGAGCAGTACTTC. It encodes CASSPGTGGHYEQYF. The chain has TRBV27 and TRBJ2-7; 12 nucleotides agree with TRBD1. The CDR3 extends over 15 amino acids. Germline loops: CDR1 MNHEY, CDR2 SMNVEV (reference sequence). J was trimmed by 3 bases and V by 5 bases; bases with no gene match: 5.

V and J are TRBV20-1 and TRBJ2-7; D is perhaps TRBD2 (6 bases). V shed 0 bases and J shed 0 bases, with 15 bases lying between them. The CDR3 contains 16 residues. The germline V gene has CDR1 DFQATT and CDR2 SNEGSKA (reference sequence). The CDR3 sequence is CSARDLGGIVSYEQYF. CDR3 sequence (DNA): TGCAGTGCTAGAGACCTAGGCGGGATAGTCTCCTACGAGCAGTACTTC.

As for this clonotype: This may arise from a read error, as a much more abundant clone is one base away. The V and J genes are TRBV19 and TRBJ2-7; possibly TRBD1 or TRBD2 for D (5 bases each). The CDR3 extends over 13 amino acids. Germline values: CDR1 LNHDA, CDR2 SQIVND (reference sequence). For the CDR3, the DNA is TGTACCAGTAGTTCCGATGGGGGCTACGAGCAGTACTTC. Protein product: CTSSSDGGYEQYF.

There are a few counts of this clonotype. This chain joins TRBV5-6 and TRBJ1-1; TRBD1 is a possible D gene (5 bases). The germline gives CDR1 SGHDT, CDR2 YYEEEE. Trimming shortened V by 2 bases and J by 1 base, and 9 bases separated the two germline ends. This CDR3 contains 14 residues. DNA of the CDR3: TGTGCCAGCAGCTTTCATGGGGGGAACACTGAAGCTTTCTTT. It is translated as CASSFHGGNTEAFF.

This clonotype has a count of ten or more. J is TRBJ2-2 and V is TRBV27, with a weak D call TRBD1 (6 bases). Germline lookup yields CDR1 MNHEY and CDR2 SMNVEV (reference sequence). The V and J ends lost 5 bases and 6 bases respectively, with 16 bases between them. This CDR3 region has 15 residues. CDR3 region: CASSRDTGVAGELFF. DNA of the CDR3: TGTGCCAGCAGTAGGGACACTGGAGTCGCCGGGGAGCTGTTTTTT.

About this clonotype: A read error may explain this, as a much larger clone is one base away. The chain links TRBV9 to TRBJ1-4; weak D call: TRBD1 (5 bases). Trimming took off 2 bases at V and 0 bases at J, with 11 bases between the two ends. The germline V gene has CDR1 SGDLS and CDR2 YYNGEE. The CDR3 sequence is 16 residues long. Written as DNA, the CDR3 is TGTGCCAGCAGCGTCGGAGGGGCCCCAACTAATGAAAAACTGTTTTTT. Residues: CASSVGGAPTNEKLFF.

This clonotype was detected ten times or more. The chain recombines TRBV6-5 with TRBJ1-2; D not certain. V was pared by 0 bases and J by 7 bases, with 15 bases between. Germline CDR1 reads MNHEY; CDR2 reads SVGAGI. CDR3 length: 15 residues. The CDR3 DNA reads as TGTGCCAGCAGTTACTCGAGCTCTGGGTACTCTGGCTACACCTTC. It specifies CASSYSSSGYSGYTF.

This clonotype was counted many times. The V and J genes are TRBV7-9 and TRBJ2-3; D is undetermined. With 1 base removed from V and 4 bases from J, the gap between germline ends came to 18 bases. The CDR3 is 17 amino acids. Germline values: CDR1 SEHNR, CDR2 FQNEAQ (reference sequence). In DNA, the CDR3 is TGTGCCAGCAGCTTAGAACTCGCGCGTTTCAAGGCAGATACGCAGTATTTT. Translating gives CASSLELARFKADTQYF.

This clonotype was observed at least ten times. The chain carries TRBV5-1 and TRBJ2-6; either TRBD1 or TRBD2 may supply D (5 bases each). Germline V gene sequence: CDR1 SGHRS, CDR2 YFSETQ. The V end was cut by 0 bases, the J end by 4 bases, with 17 bases between. The CDR3 sequence is 18 residues long. The CDR3: CASSLAGTGDWGANVLTF. CDR3 sequence (DNA): TGCGCCAGCAGCTTGGCAGGGACCGGGGATTGGGGGGCCAACGTCCTGACTTTC.

This clonotype was detected ten times or more. The J gene is TRBJ2-7, the V gene TRBV27; possibly TRBD2 for D (5 bases). CDR1 MNHEY and CDR2 SMNVEV come from the germline V gene (reference sequence). This CDR3 region has 14 residues. V lost 8 bases to trimming and J lost 5 bases, with 19 bases between them. The CDR3 nucleotides are TGTGCCAGCTGGGATTTAGGAGGTTGGCACGAGCAGTACTTC. It specifies CASWDLGGWHEQYF.

This clonotype was seen more than once but under ten times. The chain couples TRBV6-1 to TRBJ2-7; no reliable D call. This CDR3 contains 17 residues. CDR1 and CDR2 from the germline V gene are MNHNS and SASEGT. The germline V and J ends were trimmed by 3 bases and 2 bases, with 20 bases remaining between them. Here the CDR3 reads CASSDLSTMGSTYEQYF. CDR3 coding DNA: TGTGCCAGCAGTGATCTCTCGACGATGGGCAGTACCTACGAGCAGTACTTC.

The chain employs TRBV5-1 and TRBJ2-1, with 9 positions matching TRBD2. There are 16 residues in the CDR3. Germline CDR1 and CDR2: SGHRS and YFSETQ. V trimming: 4 bases; J trimming: 5 bases; junction bases outside the gene matches: 10. CDR3 DNA sequence: TGCGCCAGCAGCGGTGGGCCGGGACTAGCAGACAATGAGCAGTTCTTC. Encoded protein: CASSGGPGLADNEQFF. Full variable domain (outside the CDR3, taken from reference TRBV5-1 and TRBJ2-1): KAGVTQTPRYLIKTRGQQVTLSCSPISGHRSVSWYQQTPGQGLQFLFEYFSETQRNKGNFPGRFSGRQFSNSRSEMNVSTLELGDSALYLCASSGGPGLADNEQFFGPGTRLTVL.

This clonotype was detected many times. The gene calls are TRBV27 and TRBJ2-3; D unresolved. V was pared by 6 bases and J by 5 bases, with 24 bases between. Germline CDR1 and CDR2: MNHEY and SMNVEV (reference sequence). The CDR3 is 17 residues long. CDR3 sequence reads: CASRPARGAGEGDTQYF. The CDR3 DNA reads TGTGCCAGCAGGCCGGCTCGAGGAGCCGGAGAAGGAGATACGCAGTATTTT.

This rearrangement joins TRBV29-1 to TRBJ2-1; the D gene is possibly TRBD1 (5 bases). V lost 1 base and J 3 bases, leaving 10 bases between the germline ends. Germline lookup yields CDR1 SQVTM and CDR2 ANQGSEA. This CDR3 has 14 amino acids. DNA of the CDR3: TGCAGCGTTGAAGGTGTTGACAGCTACAATGAGCAGTTCTTC. Translated: CSVEGVDSYNEQFF.

The chain couples TRBV27 to TRBJ2-1; D is possibly TRBD1 (6 bases). The germline V and J ends were trimmed by 6 bases and 4 bases, with 16 bases remaining between them. Germline V gene lookup returns CDR1 MNHEY and CDR2 SMNVEV (reference sequence). CDR3 size: 15 residues. The CDR3 sequence: CASSLERTDYNEQFF. The DNA of the CDR3 is TGTGCCAGCAGCCTAGAAAGGACAGATTACAATGAGCAGTTCTTC.

This clonotype was detected a few times. The chain couples TRBV6-2 or TRBV6-3 to TRBJ2-7; 8 bases line up with TRBD1. Germline V lookup: CDR1 MNHEY, CDR2 SVGEGT. The junction had 14 bases not matched to a gene; V was cut back by 7 bases and J by 6 bases. The CDR3 is made up of 15 amino acids. DNA of the CDR3: TGTGCCAGCACTCAAAGGCCGGACAGGGCTGGCGAGCAGTACTTC. This translates into CASTQRPDRAGEQYF.

This clonotype was picked up many times. This sequence joins TRBV6-2 or TRBV6-3 and TRBJ2-3; D may match TRBD1 or TRBD2 (6 bases each). Between the trimmed V and J ends, which lost 0 bases and 2 bases, there was a span of 15 bases. Germline V gene lookup returns CDR1 MNHEY and CDR2 SVGEGT. CDR3 size: 17 residues. The CDR3 sequence is CASSYSLGGRLTDTQYF. Written as DNA, the CDR3 is TGTGCCAGCAGTTACTCTCTAGGGGGGCGCCTCACAGATACGCAGTATTTT.

This clonotype has at least ten counts. As DNA, the CDR3 is TGTGCCAGTAGTCTGCAGAATGAGCAGTTCTTC. Encoded protein: CASSLQNEQFF. The chain is built from TRBV19 and TRBJ2-1; D uncertain. Trimming pared 5 bases from V and 7 bases from J, leaving 6 bases between. CDR3 size: 11 residues. The germline gives CDR1 LNHDA, CDR2 SQIVND (reference sequence).

The table lists this clonotype with many counts. The rearrangement links TRBV28 to TRBJ2-1; 14 bases map to TRBD2. The length of the CDR3 is 18 residues. CDR1 and CDR2 (germline): MDHEN, SYDVKM. Trimming took 8 bases from V and 8 from J; bases not matched to a gene: 17. CDR3 DNA sequence: TGTGCCAGCGAGCCCCCTGGGACGGGACTAGCGGGAGATCATGAGCAGTTCTTC. Translation gives CASEPPGTGLAGDHEQFF.

V is TRBV27 and J is TRBJ1-5; TRBD1 matches at 8 bases. The CDR3 runs 15 residues. J lost 3 bases, V lost 6 bases, and 7 bases had no gene match. Germline CDR1 is MNHEY and CDR2 is SMNVEV (reference sequence). CDR3 DNA sequence: TGTGCCAGCAGGAAGGACAGGGCCCCCAATCAGCCCCAGCATTTT. Protein: CASRKDRAPNQPQHF.

This clonotype was counted many times. The genes are TRBV4-3 and TRBJ2-7, with D perhaps TRBD2 (6 bases). CDR1 and CDR2 (germline): LGHNA, YSLEER. The V end was cut by 0 bases, the J end by 4 bases, with 13 bases between. The CDR3 contains 15 residues. The CDR3 sequence is CASSQDWSGSYEQYF. For the CDR3, the DNA is TGCGCCAGCAGCCAAGATTGGAGCGGGTCTTACGAGCAGTACTTC.

The table lists this clonotype with many counts. The chain is built from TRBV7-9 and TRBJ2-3; D is unclear. CDR3 length: 13 amino acids. Germline CDR1 reads SEHNR; CDR2 reads FQNEAQ (reference sequence). Trimming pared 4 bases from V and 3 bases from J, leaving 8 bases between. In nucleotides, the CDR3 is TGTGCCAGCAGCTCCCCCTCAACAGATACGCAGTATTTT. Translating gives CASSSPSTDTQYF.

Concerning this clonotype: A clone one base away is much larger, so this may be a read error. The conserved closing phenylalanine or tryptophan is absent in this CDR3, likely reflecting a read error. The gene calls are TRBV7-9 and TRBJ2-7, with D possibly being TRBD1 (6 bases). V was shortened by 7 bases and J by 5 bases, with 15 bases between the two germline ends. The CDR3 is made up of 13 amino acids. From germline, CDR1 is SEHNR and CDR2 FQNEAQ (reference sequence). The CDR3 coding sequence is TGTGCCAGCACCGCAGGGGCGCGGGACGAGCAGTACTCC. Protein product: CASTAGARDEQYS.

This rearrangement joins TRBV12-3 or TRBV12-4 to TRBJ2-1; 10 nucleotides line up with TRBD2. The CDR3 extends over 16 amino acids. V was clipped by 10 bases and J by 7 bases; unmatched bases: 16. The CDR3 region is CATGASGGHSPNEQFF. The DNA of the CDR3 is TGTGCCACGGGGGCTAGCGGGGGCCATTCCCCTAATGAGCAGTTCTTC.

This clonotype has more than one count but fewer than ten. This chain connects TRBV29-1 to TRBJ2-7; 7 nucleotides match TRBD1. Germline V gives CDR1 SQVTM, CDR2 ANQGSEA. The CDR3 totals 13 residues. The V and J ends lost 1 base and 1 base, in that order; junction bases with no gene match: 1. The CDR3 loop reads CSVEAGQSYEQYF. The CDR3 DNA sequence: TGCAGCGTTGAAGCGGGACAGTCCTACGAGCAGTACTTC.

This clonotype showed up just a few times. A much larger clone lies one base from this, so it may be a read error. The CDR3 sequence is CASSPPPGRVTSGTDTQYF. CDR3 coding DNA: TGTGCCAGCAGCCCACCTCCGGGACGGGTAACTTCTGGCACAGATACGCAGTATTTT. The chain couples TRBV7-9 to TRBJ2-3, with D possibly being TRBD1 or TRBD2 (5 bases each). V lost 5 bases and J lost 1, with 25 bases in between. The CDR3 is made up of 19 amino acids. The germline CDR1 and CDR2 sequences are SEHNR and FQNEAQ (reference sequence).

The V and J genes are TRBV20-1 and TRBJ2-7; D gene unclear. Germline lookup yields CDR1 DFQATT and CDR2 SNEGSKA (reference sequence). Trimming took off 6 bases at V and 3 bases at J, with 15 bases between the two ends. The CDR3 totals 13 residues. This CDR3 is CSARNGLSYEQYF. The CDR3 coding sequence is TGCAGTGCCAGAAATGGGCTTAGCTACGAGCAGTACTTC.

V is TRBV13 and J is TRBJ2-5, with D unclear. There are 13 residues in the CDR3. The V gene's germline CDR1 is PRHDT and CDR2 FYEKMQ (reference sequence). The V gene lost 5 bases and the J gene lost 2 bases, with 9 bases spanning the gap. In DNA form, the CDR3 reads TGTGCCAGCAGCCCGCACTATCAAGAGACCCAGTACTTC. It is translated as CASSPHYQETQYF.